These 14 T cell receptor beta chains were sequenced from one sample in a study of blood T cell repertoires in COVID-19. Clones were read by immunoSEQ multiplex PCR, and TCRdb kept only the in-frame ones, dropping some. This sample has 170,000 or so clones, with more than 75% found just once. The sequencing input was peripheral blood. These receptors were collected from a man aged 60-69 years with COVID-19, enrolled during active disease.

V usage is TRBV6-5 and J usage is TRBJ1-5; 9 bases line up with TRBD1. The V gene end was trimmed by 7 bases and the J gene end by 1 base; junction bases not matched to a gene: 2. Germline V gene lookup returns CDR1 MNHEY and CDR2 SVGAGI. There are 14 residues in the CDR3. CDR3 in amino acids: CASTGTGSNQPQHF. CDR3 nucleotides: TGTGCCAGCACAGGGACAGGGAGCAATCAGCCCCAGCATTTT.

V is TRBV5-1 and J is TRBJ1-2; D is unclear. Between the trimmed V and J ends, which lost 1 base and 7 bases, there was a span of 8 bases. The CDR3 runs 12 residues. Germline CDR1 is SGHRS and CDR2 is YFSETQ. CDR3: CASSLYRSGYTF. DNA for the CDR3: TGCGCCAGCAGCTTGTACCGGAGTGGCTACACCTTC. Full variable domain (rest looked up from reference TRBV5-1 and TRBJ1-2): KAGVTQTPRYLIKTRGQQVTLSCSPISGHRSVSWYQQTPGQGLQFLFEYFSETQRNKGNFPGRFSGRQFSNSRSEMNVSTLELGDSALYLCASSLYRSGYTFGSGTRLTVV.

The chain employs TRBV2 and TRBJ1-2; TRBD1 agrees at 10 bases. Germline assignment: CDR1 SNHLY and CDR2 FYNNEI. This CDR3 spans 14 amino acids. Trimming took 6 bases from V and 7 from J; bases not matched to a gene: 8. CDR3 region: CASRRTWTGGGYTF. The DNA of the CDR3 is TGTGCCAGCAGGAGGACCTGGACAGGGGGTGGCTACACCTTC.

The J gene is TRBJ2-1, the V gene TRBV11-3; no clear D. The CDR3 has 15 residues. Germline CDR1 SGHNT, CDR2 YENEEA. V gave up 5 bases and J gave up 7 bases, with 18 bases separating them. This CDR3 reads CASSTLAPYGNEQFF. Here the CDR3 DNA reads TGTGCCAGCAGCACCTTAGCACCCTACGGGAATGAGCAGTTCTTC.

The gene calls are TRBV19 and TRBJ1-6; a possible D gene is TRBD1 (5 bases). Germline CDR1 is LNHDA and CDR2 is SQIVND (reference sequence). The CDR3 is made up of 12 amino acids. Deletions cut 11 bases from V and 7 bases from J, with 12 bases between. The CDR3 protein is CAVGAGNSPLHF. The CDR3 region has the DNA TGTGCCGTCGGGGCGGGGAATTCACCCCTCCACTTT.

The CDR3 bases are TGTGCCAGTAGTGGGGGGACAGGCTCCTACGAGCAGTACTTC. Encoded protein: CASSGGTGSYEQYF. The chain combines TRBV19 with TRBJ2-7; 8 nucleotides match TRBD1. V gave up 5 bases and J gave up 0 bases; unmatched junction bases: 3. CDR3 size: 14 residues. Looked up from germline, CDR1 is LNHDA and CDR2 is SQIVND (reference sequence).

This chain connects TRBV6-5 to TRBJ2-5; 11 bases are a match to TRBD1. This CDR3 region has 14 residues. Looked up from germline, CDR1 is MNHEY and CDR2 is SVGAGI. With 6 bases clipped from V and 2 bases from J, the junction kept 2 bases outside the gene matches. In DNA form, the CDR3 reads TGTGCCAGCAGCCGGGACAGGGGGCAAGAGACCCAGTACTTC. Amino acids: CASSRDRGQETQYF.

The CDR3 DNA sequence: TGCGCCAGCAGGCAGGACAGCTCGGAGGAAAAACTGTTTTTT. As protein: CASRQDSSEEKLFF. This rearrangement joins TRBV10-2 to TRBJ1-4; TRBD1 is a possible D gene (6 bases). CDR3 length: 14 residues. Germline V gene lookup returns CDR1 WSHSY and CDR2 SAAADI. V lost 6 bases and J lost 8, with 16 bases in between.

CDR3 nucleotides: TGTGCCAGCAGCTCAGGCGGGGGAGGGCCCTACGAGCAGTACTTC. It codes for CASSSGGGGPYEQYF. The V call is TRBV7-2, the J call TRBJ2-7, with 7 bases that match TRBD2. CDR1 and CDR2 (germline): SGHTA, FQGNSA. V dropped 4 bases and J dropped 2; count of bases not matched to a gene: 8. The CDR3 length is 15 residues.

The gene calls are TRBV11-2 and TRBJ1-1; D gene ambiguous. There are 16 residues in the CDR3. Trimming removed 1 base from V and 0 bases from J, with 12 bases in between. Germline loops: CDR1 SGHAT, CDR2 FQNNGV. DNA of the CDR3: TGTGCCAGCAGCTTAGGAGGGAGGCGGATGAACACTGAAGCTTTCTTT. It is translated as CASSLGGRRMNTEAFF.

CDR3 nucleotides: TGTGCCTCACAGGGGGAGCTCAATTCACCCCTCCACTTT. It specifies CASQGELNSPLHF. The gene calls are TRBV6-5 and TRBJ1-6, with 8 bases that match TRBD1. The V and J ends lost 11 bases and 7 bases, in that order; junction bases with no gene match: 7. This CDR3 has 13 residues. The germline V gene has CDR1 MNHEY and CDR2 SVGAGI.

In its sample, this clone was seen once. The chain is built from TRBV2 and TRBJ1-2; 11 bases align to TRBD1. V was pared by 6 bases and J by 5 bases, with 5 bases of the junction left unmatched. In germline, CDR1 is SNHLY, CDR2 FYNNEI. This CDR3 is built from 14 residues. CDR3 residues: CASSQGTGGYGYTF. CDR3 nucleotides: TGTGCCAGCAGCCAAGGGACAGGGGGGTATGGCTACACCTTC.

This clone was seen a single time. The rearrangement links TRBV7-3 to TRBJ1-1, with D tentatively TRBD1 (5 bases). CDR3 size: 14 residues. V shed 2 bases and J shed 2 bases, with 9 bases lying between them. In germline, CDR1 is SGHTA, CDR2 FQGTGA. Here the CDR3 reads CASSLQGVNTEAFF. The CDR3 DNA reads as TGTGCCAGCAGCTTACAGGGCGTTAACACTGAAGCTTTCTTT.

This clone was recorded once. The chain has TRBV7-9 and TRBJ2-7, with a weak D call TRBD2 (6 bases). This CDR3 comprises 14 residues. Germline CDR1 reads SEHNR; CDR2 reads FQNEAQ (reference sequence). Trimming cost V 5 bases and J 3 bases, with 14 bases left between them. The CDR3 sequence is CASSRGGGFYEQYF. The DNA of the CDR3 is TGTGCCAGCAGCCGGGGAGGAGGGTTCTACGAGCAGTACTTC.